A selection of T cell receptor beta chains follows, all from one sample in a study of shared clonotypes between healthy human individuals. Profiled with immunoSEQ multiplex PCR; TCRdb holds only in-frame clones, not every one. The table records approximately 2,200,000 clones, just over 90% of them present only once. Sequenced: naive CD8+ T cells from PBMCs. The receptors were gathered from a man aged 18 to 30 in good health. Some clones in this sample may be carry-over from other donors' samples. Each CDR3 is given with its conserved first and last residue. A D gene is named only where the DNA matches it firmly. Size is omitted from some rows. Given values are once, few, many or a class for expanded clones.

CDR3 protein: CASRGTFNSGNTIYF; CDR3 DNA: TGTGCCAGCAGGGGGACTTTCAACTCTGGAAACACCATATATTTT; clone size: .; D gene: .; V gene: TRBV7-9; J gene: TRBJ1-3
CDR3 protein: CASSYTGGGADTQYF; CDR3 DNA: TGTGCCAGCAGCTACACTGGGGGTGGGGCAGATACGCAGTATTTT; clone size: .; D gene: .; V gene: TRBV7-2; J gene: TRBJ2-3
CDR3 protein: CASRLTGMWTEAFF; CDR3 DNA: TGTGCCAGCAGATTGACAGGGATGTGGACTGAAGCTTTCTTT; clone size: .; D gene: TRBD1; V gene: TRBV28; J gene: TRBJ1-1
CDR3 protein: CATRGDGRGQYF; CDR3 DNA: TGTGCCACCAGAGGGGACGGGAGGGGGCAGTACTTC; clone size: .; D gene: TRBD2; V gene: TRBV15; J gene: TRBJ2-7
CDR3 protein: CASIPGGGLVSSYTF; CDR3 DNA: TGTGCCAGCATCCCCGGGGGCGGGTTGGTTAGTAGCTACACCTTC; clone size: .; D gene: .; V gene: TRBV6-1; J gene: TRBJ1-2
CDR3 protein: CASSPDYSSYNEQFF; CDR3 DNA: TGTGCCAGCAGCCCGGACTACAGCTCCTACAATGAGCAGTTCTTC; clone size: .; D gene: .; V gene: TRBV4-2; J gene: TRBJ2-1
CDR3 protein: CASSERGDRPYEQYF; CDR3 DNA: TGTGCCAGCAGTGAGCGGGGGGACAGGCCCTACGAGCAGTACTTC; clone size: .; D gene: .; V gene: TRBV2; J gene: TRBJ2-7
CDR3 protein: CASSSYSRADTQYF; CDR3 DNA: TGTGCCAGCAGTTCCTACTCTAGGGCAGATACGCAGTATTTT; clone size: .; D gene: .; V gene: TRBV6-5; J gene: TRBJ2-3
CDR3 protein: CAIRTGTSGSTDTQYF; CDR3 DNA: TGTGCCATCAGGACCGGGACTAGCGGAAGCACAGATACGCAGTATTTT; clone size: .; D gene: TRBD2; V gene: TRBV10-3; J gene: TRBJ2-3
CDR3 protein: CAISESGASYEQYF; CDR3 DNA: TGTGCCATCAGTGAGTCGGGCGCTTCCTACGAGCAGTACTTC; clone size: .; D gene: .; V gene: TRBV10-3; J gene: TRBJ2-7
CDR3 protein: CASSGTANTEAFF; CDR3 DNA: TGTGCCAGCAGCGGGACAGCTAACACTGAAGCTTTCTTT; clone size: .; D gene: TRBD1; V gene: TRBV27; J gene: TRBJ1-1
CDR3 protein: CASSRRGASPLHF; CDR3 DNA: TGCGCCAGCAGCCGAAGGGGGGCTTCACCCCTCCACTTT; clone size: .; D gene: .; V gene: TRBV4-3; J gene: TRBJ1-6
CDR3 protein: CAAGTADYEQYF; CDR3 DNA: TGTGCCGCGGGGACGGCCGACTACGAGCAGTACTTC; clone size: .; D gene: .; V gene: TRBV19; J gene: TRBJ2-7
CDR3 protein: CASSIAGGTYEQYF; CDR3 DNA: TGTGCCAGCAGTATAGCGGGAGGCACCTACGAGCAGTACTTC; clone size: .; D gene: TRBD2; V gene: TRBV6-5; J gene: TRBJ2-7
CDR3 protein: CASSPRFGAGSDSEQFF; CDR3 DNA: TGTGCCAGCAGTCCACGTTTCGGAGCGGGATCAGACTCTGAGCAGTTCTTC; clone size: .; D gene: TRBD2; V gene: TRBV27; J gene: TRBJ2-1
CDR3 protein: CASSPRGTANTGELFF; CDR3 DNA: TGTGCCAGCTCACCACGGGGGACCGCGAACACCGGGGAGCTGTTTTTT; clone size: .; D gene: .; V gene: TRBV18; J gene: TRBJ2-2
CDR3 protein: CASSPPGSNEKLFF; CDR3 DNA: TGTGCCAGCAGTCCCCCGGGGTCCAATGAAAAACTGTTTTTT; clone size: .; D gene: .; V gene: TRBV6-6; J gene: TRBJ1-4
CDR3 protein: CASRDPGGWETQYF; CDR3 DNA: TGTGCCAGCAGGGACCCCGGAGGGTGGGAGACCCAGTACTTC; clone size: .; D gene: .; V gene: TRBV27; J gene: TRBJ2-5
CDR3 protein: CASSIDSYNEQFF; CDR3 DNA: TGTGCCAGTAGTATCGACTCCTACAATGAGCAGTTCTTC; clone size: .; D gene: .; V gene: TRBV19; J gene: TRBJ2-1
CDR3 protein: CAWSLGWTGEQYF; CDR3 DNA: TGTGCCTGGAGTTTGGGATGGACAGGCGAGCAGTACTTC; clone size: .; D gene: TRBD1; V gene: TRBV30; J gene: TRBJ2-7
CDR3 protein: CASRSFKGSYNEQFF; CDR3 DNA: TGTGCCAGCAGGTCTTTCAAGGGGTCCTACAATGAGCAGTTCTTC; clone size: .; D gene: .; V gene: TRBV27; J gene: TRBJ2-1
CDR3 protein: CASSPLGGNNEQFF; CDR3 DNA: TGCGCCAGCAGCCCCCTCGGGGGGAACAATGAGCAGTTCTTC; clone size: .; D gene: TRBD2; V gene: TRBV4-3; J gene: TRBJ2-1
CDR3 protein: CASSEVLDSYEQYF; CDR3 DNA: TGTGCCAGCAGTGAGGTACTAGACTCCTACGAGCAGTACTTC; clone size: .; D gene: .; V gene: TRBV2; J gene: TRBJ2-7
CDR3 protein: CASSPGGEQFF; CDR3 DNA: TGTGCCAGCAGCCCCGGGGGTGAGCAGTTCTTC; clone size: .; D gene: .; V gene: TRBV11-2; J gene: TRBJ2-1
CDR3 protein: CASSPFGGPQETQYF; CDR3 DNA: TGTGCCAGCAGCCCTTTCGGGGGACCCCAAGAGACCCAGTACTTC; clone size: once; D gene: .; V gene: TRBV9; J gene: TRBJ2-5
CDR3 protein: CASSSRGSNQPQHF; CDR3 DNA: TGTGCCAGCAGTTCTCGAGGATCCAATCAGCCCCAGCATTTT; clone size: .; D gene: .; V gene: TRBV28; J gene: TRBJ1-5
CDR3 protein: CASSLKISTEAFF; CDR3 DNA: TGTGCCAGCAGTTTAAAAATTAGCACTGAAGCTTTCTTT; clone size: .; D gene: .; V gene: TRBV27; J gene: TRBJ1-1
CDR3 protein: CASSQGMGIYYEQYF; CDR3 DNA: TGCGCCAGCAGCCAAGGTATGGGGATATACTACGAGCAGTACTTC; clone size: .; D gene: .; V gene: TRBV4-1; J gene: TRBJ2-7
CDR3 protein: CASSSEGFGQPQHF; CDR3 DNA: TGTGCCAGCAGCTCGGAGGGGTTTGGGCAGCCCCAGCATTTT; clone size: .; D gene: .; V gene: TRBV7-9; J gene: TRBJ1-5
CDR3 protein: CASSLVREPGGANVLTF; CDR3 DNA: TGTGCCAGCAGCTTAGTGCGGGAGCCTGGGGGGGCCAACGTCCTGACTTTC; clone size: .; D gene: TRBD2; V gene: TRBV7-6; J gene: TRBJ2-6
CDR3 protein: CASSNFRDRTEKLFF; CDR3 DNA: TGTGCCAGCAGTAATTTCCGGGACAGAACCGAAAAACTGTTTTTT; clone size: .; D gene: TRBD1; V gene: TRBV28; J gene: TRBJ1-4
CDR3 protein: CASSVGGYEQFF; CDR3 DNA: TGTGCCAGCAGCGTAGGGGGATATGAGCAGTTCTTC; clone size: .; D gene: .; V gene: TRBV9; J gene: TRBJ2-1
CDR3 protein: CASSSGPSFQYF; CDR3 DNA: TGTGCCAGCAGTTCCGGTCCCTCCTTTCAGTATTTT; clone size: once; D gene: .; V gene: TRBV5-6; J gene: TRBJ2-3
CDR3 protein: CASSPTGHLNQPQHF; CDR3 DNA: TGTGCCAGCAGCCCTACGGGACACCTCAATCAGCCCCAGCATTTT; clone size: .; D gene: .; V gene: TRBV9; J gene: TRBJ1-5